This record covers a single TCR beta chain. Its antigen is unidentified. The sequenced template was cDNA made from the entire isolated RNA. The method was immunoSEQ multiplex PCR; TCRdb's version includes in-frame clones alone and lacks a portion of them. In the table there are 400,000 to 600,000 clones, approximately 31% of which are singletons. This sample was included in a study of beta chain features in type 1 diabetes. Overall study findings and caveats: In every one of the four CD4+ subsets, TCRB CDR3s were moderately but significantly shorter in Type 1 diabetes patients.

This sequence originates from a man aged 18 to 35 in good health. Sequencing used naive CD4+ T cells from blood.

CDR3 sequence reads: CASSVSQGSTDTQYF. The CDR3, as DNA: TGTGCCAGCAGCGTCAGCCAGGGGAGCACAGATACGCAGTATTTT. The chain has TRBV5-4 and TRBJ2-3; weak D call: TRBD1 (6 bases). The CDR3 length is 15 residues. The V gene's germline CDR1 is SGHNT and CDR2 YYREEE (reference sequence). The V and J ends lost 4 bases and 0 bases respectively, with 12 bases between them. The full variable domain, its missing parts supplied by reference TRBV5-4 and TRBJ2-3, is ETGVTQSPTHLIKTRGQQVTLRCSSQSGHNTVSWYQQALGQGPQFIFQYYREEENGRGNFPPRFSGLQFPNYSSELNVNALELDDSALYLCASSVSQGSTDTQYFGPGTRLTVL.